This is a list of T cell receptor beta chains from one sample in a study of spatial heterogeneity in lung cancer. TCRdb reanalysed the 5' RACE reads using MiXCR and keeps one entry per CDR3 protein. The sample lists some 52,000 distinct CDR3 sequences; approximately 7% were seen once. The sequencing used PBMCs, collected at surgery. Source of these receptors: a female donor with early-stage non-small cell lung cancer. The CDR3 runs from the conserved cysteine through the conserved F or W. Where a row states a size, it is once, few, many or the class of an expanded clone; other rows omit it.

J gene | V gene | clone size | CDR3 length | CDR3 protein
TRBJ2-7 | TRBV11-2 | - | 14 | CASSPGTVAYEQYF
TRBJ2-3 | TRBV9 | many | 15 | CASSVVAGGQDTQYF
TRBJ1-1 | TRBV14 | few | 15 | CASSQASGIATEAFF
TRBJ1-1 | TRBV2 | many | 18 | CASSEKVPGQGMNTEAFF
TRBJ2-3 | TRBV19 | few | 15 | CASSRGIASTDTQYF
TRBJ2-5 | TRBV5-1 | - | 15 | CASSPGTGGEETQYF
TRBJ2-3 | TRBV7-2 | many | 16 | CASSLGGRIVADTQYF
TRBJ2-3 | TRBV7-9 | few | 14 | CASSLGRGTDTQYF
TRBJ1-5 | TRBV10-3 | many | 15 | CAIRSDRAGDQPQHF
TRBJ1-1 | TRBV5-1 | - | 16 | CASSFQIPTGNTEAFF
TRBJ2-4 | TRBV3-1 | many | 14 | CASSLRGAKNIQYF
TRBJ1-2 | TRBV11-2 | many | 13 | CASSSGTDLGYTF
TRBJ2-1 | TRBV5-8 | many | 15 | CASSLGWGSYNEQFF
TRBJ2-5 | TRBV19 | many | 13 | CASRLAGSETQYF
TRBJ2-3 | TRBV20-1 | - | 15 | CSARHRSLPTETQYF
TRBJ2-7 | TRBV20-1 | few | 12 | CSPSGDSYEQYF
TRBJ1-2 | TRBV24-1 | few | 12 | CATEQGDYGYTF
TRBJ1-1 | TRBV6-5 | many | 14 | CASSYSAGNTEAFF
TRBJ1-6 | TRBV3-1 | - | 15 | CASSQAGTRLSPLHF
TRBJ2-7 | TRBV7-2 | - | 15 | CASSLIGTSGRLEYF
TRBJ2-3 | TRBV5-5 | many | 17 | CASSLAPGSGGADTQYF
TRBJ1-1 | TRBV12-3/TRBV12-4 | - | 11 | CASRPATEAFF